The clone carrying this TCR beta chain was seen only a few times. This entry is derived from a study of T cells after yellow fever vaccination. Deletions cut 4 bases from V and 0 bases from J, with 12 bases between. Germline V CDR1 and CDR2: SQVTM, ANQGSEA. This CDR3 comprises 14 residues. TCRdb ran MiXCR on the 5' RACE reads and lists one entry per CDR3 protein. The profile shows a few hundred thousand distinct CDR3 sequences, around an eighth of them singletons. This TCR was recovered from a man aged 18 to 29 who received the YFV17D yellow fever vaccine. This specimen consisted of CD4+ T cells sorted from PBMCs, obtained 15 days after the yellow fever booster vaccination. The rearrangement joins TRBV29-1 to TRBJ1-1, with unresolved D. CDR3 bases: TGCAGCGTTGTGGGGAACCCCTTGAACACTGAAGCTTTCTTT. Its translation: CSVVGNPLNTEAFF.